This entry is about one TCR beta chain. The antigen remains unidentified. 5' RACE with UMI labels generated the TRB cDNA libraries. TCRdb re-called the 5' RACE reads and gives one entry per CDR3 protein, without DNA. Its table lists tens of thousands of distinct CDR3 sequences. These data come from a study of CXCR3-negative and CXCR3-positive naive CD8 T cells. Germline V gene sequence: CDR1 SQVTM, CDR2 ANQGSEA. This CDR3 spans 15 amino acids. Each CD8+ T cell subset was flow-sorted in triplicate. Every sort contained 250,000 to 300,000 cells. Whole-study results and caveats: CXCR3 levels fell partly with cryopreservation; most assays relied on fresh PBMCs. More hydrophobic TRB CDR3s were found in CXCR3-positive naive cells than in CXCR3-negative naive cells.

Sequenced material: naive CXCR3- CD8+ T cells from blood. The subset denotes: CD45RO-CCR7+CD27+CD95- naive CD8+ T cells lacking CXCR3 (TNR3-). The sequence derives from a human donor in good health. Some clones in this sample may be carry-over from other donors' samples. The chain has TRBV29-1 and TRBJ2-3; with no DNA, the TCRdb D assignment of TRBD2 cannot be verified. CDR3 region: CSVLAGGTSTDTQYF.